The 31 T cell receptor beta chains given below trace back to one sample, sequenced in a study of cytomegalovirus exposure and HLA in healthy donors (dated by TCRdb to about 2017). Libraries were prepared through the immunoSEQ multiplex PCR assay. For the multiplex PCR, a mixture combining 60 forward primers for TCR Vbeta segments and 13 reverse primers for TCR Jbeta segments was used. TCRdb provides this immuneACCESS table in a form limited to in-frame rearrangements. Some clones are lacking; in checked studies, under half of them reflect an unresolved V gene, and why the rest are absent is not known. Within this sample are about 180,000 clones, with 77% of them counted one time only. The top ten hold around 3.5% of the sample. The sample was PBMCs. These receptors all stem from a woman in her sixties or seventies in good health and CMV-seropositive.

DNA of the CDR3: TGTGCCAGCTCCTCGAGGGGGACAGCAAATGATGGCTACACCTTC. Protein: CASSSRGTANDGYTF. The V gene is TRBV18, the J gene TRBJ1-2, with 7 bases lining up with TRBD1. V trimming: 6 bases; J trimming: 6 bases; junction bases outside the gene matches: 13. The CDR3 totals 15 residues. Germline V gene sequence: CDR1 KGHSH, CDR2 LQKENI.

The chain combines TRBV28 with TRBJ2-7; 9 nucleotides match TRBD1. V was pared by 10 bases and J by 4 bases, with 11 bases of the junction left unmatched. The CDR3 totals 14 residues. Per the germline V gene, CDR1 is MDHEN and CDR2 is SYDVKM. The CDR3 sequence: CATLAWTGVYEQYF. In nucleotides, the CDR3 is TGTGCCACCCTTGCCTGGACAGGGGTATACGAGCAGTACTTC.

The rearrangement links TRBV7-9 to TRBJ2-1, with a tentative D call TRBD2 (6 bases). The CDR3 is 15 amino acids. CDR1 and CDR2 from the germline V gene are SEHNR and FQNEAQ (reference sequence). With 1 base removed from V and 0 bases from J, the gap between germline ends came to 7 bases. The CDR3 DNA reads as TGTGCCAGCAGCTTAGACGGGGGCTCCTACAATGAGCAGTTCTTC. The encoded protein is CASSLDGGSYNEQFF.

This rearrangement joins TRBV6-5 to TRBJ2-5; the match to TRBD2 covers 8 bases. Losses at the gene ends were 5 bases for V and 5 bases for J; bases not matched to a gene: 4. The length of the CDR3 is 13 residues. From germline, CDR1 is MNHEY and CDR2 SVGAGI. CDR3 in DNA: TGTGCCAGCAGTCGCGGGGGGCGGGAGACCCAGTACTTC. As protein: CASSRGGRETQYF.

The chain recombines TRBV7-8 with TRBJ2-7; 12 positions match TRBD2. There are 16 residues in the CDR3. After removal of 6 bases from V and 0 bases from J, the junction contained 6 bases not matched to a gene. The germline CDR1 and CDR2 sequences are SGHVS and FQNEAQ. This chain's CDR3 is CASRLGLAGYSYEQYF. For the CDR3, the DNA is TGTGCCAGCAGGCTAGGACTAGCGGGGTACTCCTACGAGCAGTACTTC.

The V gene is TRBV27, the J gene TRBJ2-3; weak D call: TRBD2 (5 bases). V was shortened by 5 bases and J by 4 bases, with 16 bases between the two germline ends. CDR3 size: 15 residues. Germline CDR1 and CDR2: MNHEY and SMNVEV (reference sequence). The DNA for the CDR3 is TGTGCCAGCAGTGCCGGGCTAGGCGGGTCAGATACGCAGTATTTT. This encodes CASSAGLGGSDTQYF.

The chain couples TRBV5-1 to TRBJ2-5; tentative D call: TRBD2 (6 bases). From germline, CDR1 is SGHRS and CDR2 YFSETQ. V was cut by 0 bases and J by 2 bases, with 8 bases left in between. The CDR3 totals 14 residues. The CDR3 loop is CASSLAGVQETQYF. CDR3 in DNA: TGCGCCAGCAGCTTGGCGGGAGTTCAAGAGACCCAGTACTTC.

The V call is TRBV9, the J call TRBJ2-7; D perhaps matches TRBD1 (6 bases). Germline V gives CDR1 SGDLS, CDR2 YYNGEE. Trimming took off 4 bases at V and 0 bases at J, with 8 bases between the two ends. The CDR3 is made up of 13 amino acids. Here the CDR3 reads CASSIQGSYEQYF. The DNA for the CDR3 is TGTGCCAGCAGCATACAGGGCTCCTACGAGCAGTACTTC.

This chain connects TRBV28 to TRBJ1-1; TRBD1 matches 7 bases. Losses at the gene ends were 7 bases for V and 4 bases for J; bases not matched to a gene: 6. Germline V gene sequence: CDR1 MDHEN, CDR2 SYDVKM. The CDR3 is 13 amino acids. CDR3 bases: TGTGCCAGCATAAGACAGGGCACCACTGAAGCTTTCTTT. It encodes CASIRQGTTEAFF.

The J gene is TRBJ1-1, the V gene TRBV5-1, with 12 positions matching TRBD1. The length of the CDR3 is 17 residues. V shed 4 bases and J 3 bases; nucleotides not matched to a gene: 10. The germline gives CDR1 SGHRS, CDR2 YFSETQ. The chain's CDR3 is CASSPGGTGGSDTEAFF. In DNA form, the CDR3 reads TGCGCCAGCAGCCCGGGCGGGACAGGGGGCTCGGACACTGAAGCTTTCTTT.

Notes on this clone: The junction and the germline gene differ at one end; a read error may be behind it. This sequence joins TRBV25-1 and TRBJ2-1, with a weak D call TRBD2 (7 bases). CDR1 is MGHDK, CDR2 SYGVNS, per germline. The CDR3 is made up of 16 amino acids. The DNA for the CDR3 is TGTGCCAGCAATGAATATGGGGGGGGCGGGAACAATGAGCAGTTCTTC. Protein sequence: CASNEYGGGGNNEQFF. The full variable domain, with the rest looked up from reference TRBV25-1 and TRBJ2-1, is EADIYQTPRYLVIGTGKKITLECSQTMGHDKMYWYQQDPGMELHLIHYSYGVNSTEKGDLSSESTVSRIRTEHFPLTLESARPSHTSQYLCASNEYGGGGNNEQFFGPGTRLTVL.

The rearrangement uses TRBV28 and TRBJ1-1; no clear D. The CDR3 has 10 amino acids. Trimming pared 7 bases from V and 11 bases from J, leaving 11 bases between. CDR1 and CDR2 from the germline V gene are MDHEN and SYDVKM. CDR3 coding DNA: TGTGCCAGCAAGAGAGGGTTGGCTTTCTTT. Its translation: CASKRGLAFF.

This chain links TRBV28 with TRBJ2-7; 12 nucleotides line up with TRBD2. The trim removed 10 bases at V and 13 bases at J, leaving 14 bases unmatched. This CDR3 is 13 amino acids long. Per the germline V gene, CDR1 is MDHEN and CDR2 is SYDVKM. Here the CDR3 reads CATSGLAGSCVYF. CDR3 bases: TGTGCCACCTCCGGACTAGCGGGGTCCTGCGTCTACTTC.

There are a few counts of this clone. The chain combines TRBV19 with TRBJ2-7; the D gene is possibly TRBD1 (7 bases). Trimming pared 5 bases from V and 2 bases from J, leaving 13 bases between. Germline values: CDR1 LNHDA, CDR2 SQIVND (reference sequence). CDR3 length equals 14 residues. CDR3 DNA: TGTGCCAGTAGTTGGAGGGGGCACACCTACGAGCAGTACTTC. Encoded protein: CASSWRGHTYEQYF.

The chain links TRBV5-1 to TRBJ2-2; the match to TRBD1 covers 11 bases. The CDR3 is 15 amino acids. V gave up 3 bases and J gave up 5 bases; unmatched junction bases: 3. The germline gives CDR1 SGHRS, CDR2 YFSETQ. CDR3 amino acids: CASSWGDRGTGELFF. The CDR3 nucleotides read TGCGCCAGCAGCTGGGGGGACAGGGGGACCGGGGAGCTGTTTTTT. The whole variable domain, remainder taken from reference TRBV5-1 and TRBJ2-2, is KAGVTQTPRYLIKTRGQQVTLSCSPISGHRSVSWYQQTPGQGLQFLFEYFSETQRNKGNFPGRFSGRQFSNSRSEMNVSTLELGDSALYLCASSWGDRGTGELFFGEGSRLTVL.

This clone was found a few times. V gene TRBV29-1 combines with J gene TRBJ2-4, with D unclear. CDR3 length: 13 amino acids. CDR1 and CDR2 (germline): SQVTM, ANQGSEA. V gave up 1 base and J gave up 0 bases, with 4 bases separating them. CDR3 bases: TGCAGCGTTGAAGCGGGAGCCAAAAACATTCAGTACTTC. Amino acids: CSVEAGAKNIQYF.

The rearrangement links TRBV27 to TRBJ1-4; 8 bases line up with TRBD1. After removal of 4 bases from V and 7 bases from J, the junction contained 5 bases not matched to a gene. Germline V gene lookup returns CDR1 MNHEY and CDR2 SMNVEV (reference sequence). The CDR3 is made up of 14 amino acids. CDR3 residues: CASSSRQGREKLFF. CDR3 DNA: TGTGCCAGCAGTTCTCGACAGGGGCGTGAAAAACTGTTTTTT.

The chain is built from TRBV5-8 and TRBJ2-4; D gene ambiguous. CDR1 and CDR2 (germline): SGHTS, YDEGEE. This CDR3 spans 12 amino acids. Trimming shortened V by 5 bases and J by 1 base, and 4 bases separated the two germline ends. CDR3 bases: TGTGCCAGCAGTCTTGCCAAAAACATTCAGTACTTC. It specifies CASSLAKNIQYF.

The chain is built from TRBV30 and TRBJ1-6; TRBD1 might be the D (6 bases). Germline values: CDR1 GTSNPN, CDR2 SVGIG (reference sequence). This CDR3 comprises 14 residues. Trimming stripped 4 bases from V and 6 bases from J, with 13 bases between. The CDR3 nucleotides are TGTGCCTGGAAAAGAGGACAGATTAATTCACCCCTCCACTTT. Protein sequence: CAWKRGQINSPLHF.

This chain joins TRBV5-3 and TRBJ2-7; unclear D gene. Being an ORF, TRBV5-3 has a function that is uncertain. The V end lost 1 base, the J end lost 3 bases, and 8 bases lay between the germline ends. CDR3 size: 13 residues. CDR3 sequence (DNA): TGTGCCAGAAGCTTGAGACAACTCTACGAGCAGTACTTC. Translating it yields CARSLRQLYEQYF.

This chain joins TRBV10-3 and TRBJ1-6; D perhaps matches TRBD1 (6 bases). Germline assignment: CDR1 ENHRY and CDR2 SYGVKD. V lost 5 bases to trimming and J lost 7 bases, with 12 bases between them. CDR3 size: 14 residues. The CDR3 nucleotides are TGTGCCATCAGTCAGGACAGTCCAAATTCACCCCTCCACTTT. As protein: CAISQDSPNSPLHF.

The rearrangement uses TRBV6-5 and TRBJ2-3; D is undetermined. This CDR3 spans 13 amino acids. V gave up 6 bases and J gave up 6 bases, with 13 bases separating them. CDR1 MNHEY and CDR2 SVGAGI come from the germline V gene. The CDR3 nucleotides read TGTGCCAGCAGCTACCTCCTCGGTGATACGCAGTATTTT. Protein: CASSYLLGDTQYF.

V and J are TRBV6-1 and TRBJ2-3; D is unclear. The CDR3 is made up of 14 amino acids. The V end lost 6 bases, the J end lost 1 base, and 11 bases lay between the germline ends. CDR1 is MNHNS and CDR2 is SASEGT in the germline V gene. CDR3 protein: CASRTDIGTDTQYF. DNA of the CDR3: TGTGCCAGCAGAACAGATATAGGCACAGATACGCAGTATTTT.

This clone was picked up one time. In DNA, the CDR3 is TGTGCCAGCAGCTCCCCAGAGCGGGGGTTATACGAGCAGTACTTC. This gives the protein CASSSPERGLYEQYF. The chain joins TRBV7-8 to TRBJ2-5; TRBD2 matches at 8 bases. TRBJ2-7 explains the end of the DNA better; the J call may be wrong. Germline V lookup: CDR1 SGHVS, CDR2 FQNEAQ. The CDR3 spans 15 residues.

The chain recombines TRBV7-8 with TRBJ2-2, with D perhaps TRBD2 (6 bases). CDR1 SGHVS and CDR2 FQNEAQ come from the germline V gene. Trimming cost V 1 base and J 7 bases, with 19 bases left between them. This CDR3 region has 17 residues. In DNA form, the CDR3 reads TGTGCCAGCAGCTTAGTATTCGGAGGGGAGGCCGTCGGGGAGCTGTTTTTT. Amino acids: CASSLVFGGEAVGELFF. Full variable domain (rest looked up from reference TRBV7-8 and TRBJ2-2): GAGVSQSPRYKVAKRGQDVALRCDPISGHVSLFWYQQALGQGPEFLTYFQNEAQLDKSGLPSDRFFAERPEGSVSTLKIQRTQQEDSAVYLCASSLVFGGEAVGELFFGEGSRLTVL.

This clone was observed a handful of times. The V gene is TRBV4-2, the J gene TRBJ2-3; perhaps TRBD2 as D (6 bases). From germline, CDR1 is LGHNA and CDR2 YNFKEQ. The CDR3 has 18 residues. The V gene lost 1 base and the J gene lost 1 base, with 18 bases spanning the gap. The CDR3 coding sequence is TGTGCCAGCAGCCAAGTGGTTCTGGGGCGGGGACGCACAGATACGCAGTATTTT. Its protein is CASSQVVLGRGRTDTQYF.

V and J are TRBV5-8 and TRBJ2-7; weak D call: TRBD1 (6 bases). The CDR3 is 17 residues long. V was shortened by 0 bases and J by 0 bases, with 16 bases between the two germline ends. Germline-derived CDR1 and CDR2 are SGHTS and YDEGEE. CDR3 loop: CASSLAAAGVGSYEQYF. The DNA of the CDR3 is TGTGCCAGCAGCTTGGCGGCGGCAGGGGTGGGCTCCTACGAGCAGTACTTC. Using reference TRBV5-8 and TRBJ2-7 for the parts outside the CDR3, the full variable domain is EAGVTQSPTHLIKTRGQQATLRCSPISGHTSVYWYQQALGLGLQFLLWYDEGEERNRGNFPPRFSGRQFPNYSSELNVNALELEDSALYLCASSLAAAGVGSYEQYFGPGTRLTVT.

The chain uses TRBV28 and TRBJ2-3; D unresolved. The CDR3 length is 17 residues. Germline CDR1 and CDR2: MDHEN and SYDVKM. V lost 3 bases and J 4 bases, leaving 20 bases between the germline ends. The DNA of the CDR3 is TGTGCCAGCAGTTTGGGCTCAAATAGTCTACGTTCAGATACGCAGTATTTT. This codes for CASSLGSNSLRSDTQYF.

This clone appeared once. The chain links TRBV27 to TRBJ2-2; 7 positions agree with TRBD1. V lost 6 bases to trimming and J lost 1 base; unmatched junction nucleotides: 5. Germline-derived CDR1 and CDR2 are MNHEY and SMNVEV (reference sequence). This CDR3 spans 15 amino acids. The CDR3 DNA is TGTGCCAGCAGCCGGGACAGAGTGAACACCGGGGAGCTGTTTTTT. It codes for CASSRDRVNTGELFF.

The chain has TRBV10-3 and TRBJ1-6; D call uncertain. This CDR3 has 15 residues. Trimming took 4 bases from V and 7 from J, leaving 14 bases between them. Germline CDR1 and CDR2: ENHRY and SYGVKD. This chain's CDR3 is CAISGRDGGNSPLHF. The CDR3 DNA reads TGTGCCATCAGTGGCCGGGATGGTGGAAATTCACCCCTCCACTTT.

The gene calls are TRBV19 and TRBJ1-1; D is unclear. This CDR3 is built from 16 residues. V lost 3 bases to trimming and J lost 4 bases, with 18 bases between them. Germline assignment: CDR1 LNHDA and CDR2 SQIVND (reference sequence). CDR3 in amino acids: CASSILQSGGTTEAFF. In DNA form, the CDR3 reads TGTGCCAGTAGTATCCTACAGAGTGGTGGTACCACTGAAGCTTTCTTT.